Shown below are 23 T cell receptor beta chains from a single sample sequenced in a study of blood T cell repertoires in COVID-19. The assay was immunoSEQ multiplex PCR, and TCRdb's table has in-frame clones only and misses some. Here the sample spans around 300,000 clones, roughly nine tenths being singletons. Material: PBMCs or T cells enriched from blood (not recorded which). Receptor source: a woman in her forties who had recovered from COVID-19.

The chain's CDR3 is CASSLDLGGTEAFF. CDR3 bases: TGCGCCAGCAGCTTGGATCTCGGAGGGACTGAAGCTTTCTTT. The chain employs TRBV5-1 and TRBJ1-1, with D uncertain. CDR1 and CDR2 (germline): SGHRS, YFSETQ. V was shortened by 0 bases and J by 5 bases, with 11 bases between the two germline ends. The length of the CDR3 is 14 residues.

The rearrangement links TRBV6-5 to TRBJ1-1; D gene unclear. The CDR3 contains 14 residues. Germline loops: CDR1 MNHEY, CDR2 SVGAGI. V dropped 4 bases and J dropped 0 bases, with 9 bases sitting between them. Here the CDR3 DNA reads TGTGCCAGCAGTTTTGGGCAGATGAACACTGAAGCTTTCTTT. This codes for CASSFGQMNTEAFF.

This sequence joins TRBV19 and TRBJ1-6, with D unclear. The CDR3 length is 15 residues. Germline V gene lookup returns CDR1 LNHDA and CDR2 SQIVND (reference sequence). Trimming stripped 5 bases from V and 4 bases from J, with 12 bases between. The CDR3 DNA reads TGTGCCAGTAGTCTGGTAGGAGATTATAATTCACCCCTCCACTTT. It is translated as CASSLVGDYNSPLHF.

The CDR3 loop reads CASSEYGGLYEQYF. The CDR3 DNA reads as TGTGCCAGCAGTGAATATGGAGGGCTCTACGAGCAGTACTTC. The chain employs TRBV2 and TRBJ2-7; a possible D gene is TRBD2 (6 bases). The CDR3 is 14 amino acids. Between the trimmed V and J ends, which lost 2 bases and 3 bases, there was a span of 11 bases. Germline CDR1 and CDR2: SNHLY and FYNNEI.

The chain carries TRBV15 and TRBJ1-6; the match to TRBD1 covers 8 bases. The germline gives CDR1 LNHNV, CDR2 YYDKDF (reference sequence). Trimming removed 8 bases from V and 13 bases from J; junction bases left unmatched: 13. The CDR3 is 14 amino acids. The CDR3 DNA reads as TGTGCCACCGGAGGACAGGGAGGGGCGGGCCCCCTCCACTTT. The encoded protein is CATGGQGGAGPLHF.

The J gene is TRBJ1-2, the V gene TRBV11-3; 7 bases map to TRBD1. V shed 2 bases and J 3 bases; nucleotides not matched to a gene: 6. Germline CDR1 is SGHNT and CDR2 is YENEEA. The CDR3 sequence is 15 residues long. As DNA, the CDR3 is TGTGCCAGCAGCTTAAAAGGGACAGCCTACTATGGCTACACCTTC. Protein product: CASSLKGTAYYGYTF.

Only a few counts were recorded for this clone. This rearrangement joins TRBV30 to TRBJ1-2, with D tentatively TRBD1 (6 bases). The CDR3 is 13 residues long. Germline V lookup: CDR1 GTSNPN, CDR2 SVGIG (reference sequence). V lost 0 bases, J lost 7 bases, and 12 bases lay in between. The DNA of the CDR3 is TGTGCCTGGAGTGTACGGGCAGGGGCTGGCTACACCTTC. It yields the protein CAWSVRAGAGYTF.

This chain uses TRBV20-1 with TRBJ2-7; TRBD1 matches at 7 bases. The CDR3 consists of 14 residues. J gave up 2 bases and V 3 bases, and 7 bases lay outside the gene matches. The germline V gene encodes CDR1 DFQATT and CDR2 SNEGSKA (reference sequence). The CDR3 nucleotides are TGCAGTGCTAGTTTCAAAGGACAGGCCTACGAGCAGTACTTC. Encoded protein: CSASFKGQAYEQYF.

V gene TRBV11-2 combines with J gene TRBJ1-3; 7 bases align to TRBD1. CDR1 and CDR2 from the germline V gene are SGHAT and FQNNGV. The CDR3 consists of 16 residues. The V gene end was trimmed by 4 bases and the J gene end by 0 bases; junction bases not matched to a gene: 6. In DNA, the CDR3 is TGTGCCAGCAGCTCGGGACAGTACTACTCTGGAAACACCATATATTTT. Protein sequence: CASSSGQYYSGNTIYF.

V usage is TRBV9 and J usage is TRBJ1-6, with D maybe TRBD1 (6 bases). The germline V and J ends were trimmed by 0 bases and 10 bases, with 14 bases remaining between them. The germline gives CDR1 SGDLS, CDR2 YYNGEE. This CDR3 region has 15 residues. The CDR3 loop is CASSVGPGDGSPLHF. CDR3 bases: TGTGCCAGCAGCGTAGGCCCAGGGGACGGGTCACCCCTCCACTTT.

The chain couples TRBV7-9 to TRBJ2-7; D might be TRBD1 (6 bases). The CDR3 contains 14 residues. The ends were cut back, 1 base at V and 6 bases at J, with 13 bases in the middle. CDR1 is SEHNR and CDR2 is FQNEAQ in the germline V gene (reference sequence). DNA for the CDR3: TGTGCCAGCAGCTTAGTGGCAGGGGTTCTCGAGCAGTACTTC. It codes for CASSLVAGVLEQYF.

V and J are TRBV5-1 and TRBJ1-1; weak D call: TRBD1 (5 bases). V lost 6 bases and J 1 base, leaving 13 bases between the germline ends. Germline CDR1 and CDR2: SGHRS and YFSETQ. This CDR3 contains 14 residues. The CDR3 sequence: CASTPGGGNTEAFF. In nucleotides, the CDR3 is TGCGCCAGCACCCCGGGGGGAGGGAACACTGAAGCTTTCTTT.

This clone occurred once. V usage is TRBV29-1 and J usage is TRBJ1-5; D not certain. Trimming cost V 4 bases and J 0 bases, with 13 bases left between them. The CDR3 is 15 amino acids. Germline V lookup: CDR1 SQVTM, CDR2 ANQGSEA. The CDR3 spells CSVGLSGNSNQPQHF. CDR3 bases: TGCAGCGTTGGTTTGTCAGGTAATAGCAATCAGCCCCAGCATTTT.

The genes are TRBV5-1 and TRBJ1-1; D unclear. CDR3 length: 14 amino acids. Trimming left V 6 bases short and J 4 bases short, with 16 bases between. The V gene's germline CDR1 is SGHRS and CDR2 YFSETQ. The CDR3 spells CASNSGGLGTEAFF. CDR3 DNA: TGCGCCAGCAATAGTGGCGGTTTAGGCACTGAAGCTTTCTTT.

CDR3 DNA sequence: TGTGCCAGCAGCCCCAATTCATTGGAGACCCAGTACTTC. Translation: CASSPNSLETQYF. The V and J genes are TRBV7-8 and TRBJ2-5, with D unresolved. The V end lost 5 bases, the J end lost 5 bases, and 12 bases lay between the germline ends. The length of the CDR3 is 13 residues. The germline V gene has CDR1 SGHVS and CDR2 FQNEAQ.

This sequence joins TRBV6-6 and TRBJ1-5; 7 bases line up with TRBD1. After removal of 5 bases from V and 0 bases from J, the junction contained 10 bases not matched to a gene. Germline CDR1 is MNHNY and CDR2 is SVGAGI (reference sequence). The CDR3 covers 17 residues. The CDR3 region has the DNA TGTGCCAGCAGTCCGGGGACAGCCTTTGGTAGCAATCAGCCCCAGCATTTT. Amino acids: CASSPGTAFGSNQPQHF.

This sequence joins TRBV18 and TRBJ2-7, with a weak D call TRBD2 (6 bases). The germline V gene has CDR1 KGHSH and CDR2 LQKENI. This CDR3 has 17 residues. Trimming cost V 4 bases and J 5 bases, with 24 bases left between them. This CDR3 reads CASSLNSGTTPGDEQYF. CDR3 DNA: TGTGCCAGCTCACTCAACTCCGGGACCACGCCGGGGGACGAGCAGTACTTC.

This chain uses TRBV5-4 with TRBJ2-1; 14 bases match TRBD2. The CDR3 has 16 residues. J gave up 7 bases and V 3 bases, and 6 bases lay outside the gene matches. Germline CDR1 reads SGHNT; CDR2 reads YYREEE (reference sequence). CDR3 DNA sequence: TGTGCCAGCAGCTCGACTAGCGGGGGGGCAATAAATGAGCAGTTCTTC. Translating it yields CASSSTSGGAINEQFF. The full variable domain, rest sourced from reference TRBV5-4 and TRBJ2-1, is ETGVTQSPTHLIKTRGQQVTLRCSSQSGHNTVSWYQQALGQGPQFIFQYYREEENGRGNFPPRFSGLQFPNYSSELNVNALELDDSALYLCASSSTSGGAINEQFFGPGTRLTVL.

In nucleotides, the CDR3 is TGTGCCAGCAGCTTAGTAGCGCGTCCTAGCTTTGGAGAGACCCAGTACTTC. It translates to CASSLVARPSFGETQYF. The J gene is TRBJ2-5, the V gene TRBV7-2, with D possibly matching TRBD2 (5 bases). V lost 1 base, J lost 4 bases, and 19 bases lay in between. This CDR3 region has 17 residues. Germline CDR1 reads SGHTA; CDR2 reads FQGNSA.

This sequence joins TRBV27 and TRBJ2-1; 12 bases map to TRBD2. In germline, CDR1 is MNHEY, CDR2 SMNVEV (reference sequence). The CDR3 is 16 residues long. Trimming removed 5 bases from V and 7 bases from J; junction bases left unmatched: 9. This CDR3 reads CASSPLAGGLMNEQFF. In nucleotides, the CDR3 is TGTGCCAGCAGTCCCCTAGCGGGAGGGCTTATGAATGAGCAGTTCTTC.

This clone was counted a few times. The chain recombines TRBV24-1 with TRBJ2-3; the match to TRBD2 covers 14 bases. V shed 5 bases and J 5 bases; nucleotides not matched to a gene: 14. The CDR3 is made up of 19 amino acids. The V gene's germline CDR1 is KGHDR and CDR2 SFDVKD. For the CDR3, the DNA is TGTGCCACCAGTGGAGGCGGGACTAGCGGGAGCCAGGTGGGAGATACGCAGTATTTT. Translating it yields CATSGGGTSGSQVGDTQYF.

This clone was found once. The chain has TRBV5-4 and TRBJ1-2; 7 bases are shared with TRBD1. With V trimmed by 3 bases and J by 8 bases, 16 bases remained unmatched. Germline CDR1 and CDR2: SGHNT and YYREEE (reference sequence). The CDR3 extends over 16 amino acids. The CDR3 region has the DNA TGTGCCAGCAGCTCACGGTACCAAGCCGGGACAGAAGGCTACACCTTC. Translation: CASSSRYQAGTEGYTF. The full variable domain, completed using reference TRBV5-4 and TRBJ1-2, is ETGVTQSPTHLIKTRGQQVTLRCSSQSGHNTVSWYQQALGQGPQFIFQYYREEENGRGNFPPRFSGLQFPNYSSELNVNALELDDSALYLCASSSRYQAGTEGYTFGSGTRLTVV.

The chain links TRBV2 to TRBJ2-1, with 11 positions matching TRBD2. CDR3 size: 16 residues. Germline assignment: CDR1 SNHLY and CDR2 FYNNEI. V shed 6 bases and J 0 bases; nucleotides not matched to a gene: 4. The CDR3 sequence is CASRGLADHSYNEQFF. The CDR3 DNA sequence: TGTGCCAGCAGGGGACTAGCGGACCACTCCTACAATGAGCAGTTCTTC.